The 15 T cell receptor beta chains presented below share a single source sample, sequenced in a study of cytomegalovirus exposure and HLA in healthy donors. Vbeta (60) and Jbeta (13) primers were used in the PCR. The protocol was immunoSEQ multiplex PCR, while the TCRdb copy is restricted to in-frame clones and leaves out a portion. The data contain 150,000 to 200,000 clones, roughly 79% of them seen just once; the ten biggest clones take up roughly an eighth. The source material was PBMCs. The source of these receptors is a woman in her fifties or sixties in good health and CMV-seronegative.

In DNA, the CDR3 is TGTGCCAGCAGTGGGGGACAGGCCACCGGGGAGCTGTTTTTT. Its protein product is CASSGGQATGELFF. V is TRBV28 and J is TRBJ2-2, with TRBD1 identical over 8 bases. The trim removed 5 bases at V and 4 bases at J, leaving 3 bases unmatched. Germline lookup yields CDR1 MDHEN and CDR2 SYDVKM. The CDR3 sequence is 14 residues long.

This sequence joins TRBV5-4 and TRBJ1-3; D may be TRBD1 (6 bases). V shed 0 bases and J shed 6 bases, with 13 bases lying between them. The CDR3 covers 15 residues. The germline CDR1 and CDR2 sequences are SGHNT and YYREEE (reference sequence). CDR3 in amino acids: CASSLGAGDKNTIYF. Written as DNA, the CDR3 is TGTGCCAGCAGCTTGGGGGCAGGGGATAAAAACACCATATATTTT.

In its sample, this clone was seen once. In DNA form, the CDR3 reads TGCGCCAGCAGCCTAAGCTTCCACGGAGAGACCCAGTACTTC. This sequence encodes CASSLSFHGETQYF. The gene calls are TRBV5-1 and TRBJ2-5, with no clear D. CDR1 SGHRS and CDR2 YFSETQ come from the germline V gene. Trimming removed 4 bases at V and 4 bases at J, with 14 bases between. The CDR3 has 14 residues.

This chain joins TRBV7-8 and TRBJ2-5; D might be TRBD2 (6 bases). CDR1 is SGHVS and CDR2 is FQNEAQ in the germline V gene. This CDR3 spans 13 amino acids. Trimming left V 7 bases short and J 1 base short, with 10 bases between. The CDR3 sequence is CASKSGLQETQYF. CDR3 DNA: TGTGCCAGCAAATCGGGACTCCAAGAGACCCAGTACTTC.

The rearrangement joins TRBV10-1 to TRBJ1-1, with TRBD1 as a possible D gene (6 bases). The CDR3 consists of 15 residues. Germline V gene sequence: CDR1 WNHNN, CDR2 SYGVQD (reference sequence). The CDR3 protein is CARGGHQARNTEAFF. The CDR3, as DNA: TGCGCTCGGGGGGGACACCAAGCCAGGAACACTGAAGCTTTCTTT.

The chain has TRBV10-3 and TRBJ1-3, with 8 bases identical to TRBD1. V was pared by 6 bases and J by 0 bases, with 10 bases of the junction left unmatched. Germline-derived CDR1 and CDR2 are ENHRY and SYGVKD. CDR3 length: 17 residues. CDR3 loop: CAISAYRGGGSGNTIYF. The DNA for the CDR3 is TGTGCCATCAGCGCATACAGGGGGGGAGGCTCTGGAAACACCATATATTTT.

This clone came up a few times. The rearrangement joins TRBV19 to TRBJ1-2; maybe TRBD1 (5 bases). CDR1 is LNHDA, CDR2 SQIVND, per germline (reference sequence). The V end was cut by 9 bases, the J end by 0 bases, with 8 bases between. The CDR3 is 12 amino acids. The CDR3 sequence: CASLTANYGYTF. The CDR3 coding sequence is TGTGCCAGCCTGACAGCTAACTATGGCTACACCTTC.

CDR3 sequence reads: CASRGLAGAPNEQFF. CDR3 coding DNA: TGTGCCAGCAGAGGACTAGCGGGAGCGCCTAATGAGCAGTTCTTC. V gene TRBV21-1 combines with J gene TRBJ2-1; TRBD2 is taken as the D call from the table, unchecked against the DNA. TRBV21-1 is termed a pseudogene. The CDR3 has 15 residues.

CDR3 region: CASSLARGIKTQYF. CDR3 sequence (DNA): TGTGCCAGCAGTTTGGCACGGGGAATTAAGACCCAGTACTTC. This chain links TRBV27 with TRBJ2-5; TRBD2 is a possible D gene (5 bases). Germline V gives CDR1 MNHEY, CDR2 SMNVEV (reference sequence). CDR3 length: 14 amino acids. Trimming removed 3 bases from V and 6 bases from J, with 14 bases in between.

This clone was observed once. This chain uses TRBV4-3 with TRBJ2-7, with no clear D. Trimming cost V 4 bases and J 0 bases, with 10 bases left between them. This CDR3 comprises 14 residues. Germline V lookup: CDR1 LGHNA, CDR2 YSLEER. In DNA, the CDR3 is TGCGCCAGCAGCCCGGGTCCTGGCTCCTACGAGCAGTACTTC. Its translation is CASSPGPGSYEQYF.

This chain joins TRBV27 and TRBJ2-7; TRBD2 aligns across 7 bases. The V gene end was trimmed by 4 bases and the J gene end by 5 bases; junction bases not matched to a gene: 11. The CDR3 has 15 residues. Germline loops: CDR1 MNHEY, CDR2 SMNVEV (reference sequence). CDR3 sequence: CASSSPGSGVDEQYF. The CDR3 region has the DNA TGTGCCAGCAGTTCCCCAGGGAGCGGGGTCGACGAGCAGTACTTC.

As concerns this clone: The same CDR3 is also encoded by other DNA sequences in this sample. The rearrangement uses TRBV9 and TRBJ1-1; D not resolved. The CDR3 runs 13 residues. The V gene lost 0 bases and the J gene lost 3 bases, with 6 bases spanning the gap. The germline gives CDR1 SGDLS, CDR2 YYNGEE. CDR3 DNA sequence: TGTGCCAGCAGCGTAGGGGGAGACACTGAAGCTTTCTTT. It translates to CASSVGGDTEAFF.

This clone has only one observation. V is TRBV5-3 and J is TRBJ2-1; TRBD1 matches 9 bases. TRBV5-3 qualifies as an ORF whose function is uncertain. V was pared by 4 bases and J by 5 bases, with 10 bases of the junction left unmatched. The CDR3 is made up of 16 amino acids. CDR3 loop: CARSVTGTGRNNEQFF. The CDR3 nucleotides are TGTGCCAGAAGCGTGACCGGGACAGGGAGGAACAATGAGCAGTTCTTC.

This chain links TRBV4-2 with TRBJ1-2; 8 nucleotides align to TRBD1. Germline CDR1 reads LGHNA; CDR2 reads YNFKEQ. This CDR3 contains 14 residues. V was pared by 5 bases and J by 3 bases, with 5 bases of the junction left unmatched. CDR3 protein: CASSGQGNDYGYTF. CDR3 sequence (DNA): TGTGCCAGCAGCGGACAGGGTAATGACTATGGCTACACCTTC.

The rearrangement links TRBV6-1 to TRBJ1-1, with D possibly being TRBD1 (6 bases). The CDR3 covers 12 residues. CDR1 is MNHNS, CDR2 SASEGT, per germline. The V and J ends lost 6 bases and 11 bases respectively, with 16 bases between them. The CDR3 region has the DNA TGTGCCAGCAGCGAGGGAGGGGGGCATGCTTTCTTT. The encoded protein is CASSEGGGHAFF.